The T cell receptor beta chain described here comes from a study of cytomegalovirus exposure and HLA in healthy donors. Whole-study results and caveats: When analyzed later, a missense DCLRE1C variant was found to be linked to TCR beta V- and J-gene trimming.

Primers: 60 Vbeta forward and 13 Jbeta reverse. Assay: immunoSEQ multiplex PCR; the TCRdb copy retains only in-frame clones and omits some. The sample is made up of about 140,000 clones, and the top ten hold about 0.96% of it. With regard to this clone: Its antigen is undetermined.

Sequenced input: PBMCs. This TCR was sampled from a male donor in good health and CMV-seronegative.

The CDR3, as DNA: TGTGCCAGCAGCTCCGGACACCAGAGAGCCTCCTACGAGCAGTACTTC. Its protein product is CASSSGHQRASYEQYF. The V and J genes are TRBV5-6 and TRBJ2-7; D is perhaps TRBD1 (5 bases). The length of the CDR3 is 16 residues. Deletions cut 3 bases from V and 0 bases from J, with 16 bases between. Germline V gives CDR1 SGHDT, CDR2 YYEEEE.